This TCR beta chain derives from a study of T cells in Graves' hyperthyroidism and ophthalmopathy. This CDR3 has 16 residues. The germline CDR1 and CDR2 sequences are SGHRS and YFSETQ. Trimming cost V 3 bases and J 2 bases, with 17 bases left between them. Diagnosing involved the use of clinical symptoms, serum thyroxine and TRAb, thyroid ultrasound and orbital computed tomography. This clonotype has ten or more counts. Amplification of TCR beta CDR3 regions was performed using RNA transcripts as template. A set of HTBI primers served as the primers for a first-round RT-PCR of the TCR CDR3. MiXCR, applied by TCRdb to the multiplex PCR reads, yields one record per CDR3 protein. Of hundreds of thousands of distinct CDR3 sequences in the sample, approximately 15% were seen once.

The sample comprised blood. The rearrangement uses TRBV5-1 and TRBJ2-5; D might be TRBD2 (6 bases). This receptor was obtained from a woman aged 30 to 39 with Graves' hyperthyroidism that later progressed to Graves' ophthalmopathy. The chain's CDR3 is CASSWGDQVGQETQYF. CDR3 bases: TGCGCCAGCAGCTGGGGGGACCAAGTGGGGCAAGAGACCCAGTACTTC.